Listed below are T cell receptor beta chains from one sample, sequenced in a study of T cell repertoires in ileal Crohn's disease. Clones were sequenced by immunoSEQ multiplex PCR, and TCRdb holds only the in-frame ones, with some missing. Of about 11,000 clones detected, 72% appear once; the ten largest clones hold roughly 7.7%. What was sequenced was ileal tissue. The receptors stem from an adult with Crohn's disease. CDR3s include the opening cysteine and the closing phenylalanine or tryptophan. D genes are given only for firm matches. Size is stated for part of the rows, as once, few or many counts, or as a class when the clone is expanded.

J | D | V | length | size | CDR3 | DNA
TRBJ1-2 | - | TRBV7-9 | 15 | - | CASSLVGRGVEGYTF | TGTGCCAGCAGCTTAGTGGGCAGGGGAGTAGAAGGCTACACCTTC
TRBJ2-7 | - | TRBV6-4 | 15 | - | CASRRLRHNNYEQYF | TGTGCCAGCAGAAGACTCCGCCACAATAATTACGAGCAGTACTTC
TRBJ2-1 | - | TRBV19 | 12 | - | CASRGTYNEQFF | TGTGCCAGTAGGGGGACTTACAATGAGCAGTTCTTC
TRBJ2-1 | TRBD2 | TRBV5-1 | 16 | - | CASSHQREGRNNEQFF | TGCGCCAGCAGCCACCAGCGGGAGGGCCGCAACAATGAGCAGTTCTTC
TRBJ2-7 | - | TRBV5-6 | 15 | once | CASSFHEGFDYEQYF | TGTGCCAGCAGCTTTCACGAGGGTTTTGACTACGAGCAGTACTTC
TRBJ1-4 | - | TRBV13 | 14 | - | CASSLSQANEKLFF | TGTGCCAGCAGCTTGTCGCAGGCGAATGAAAAACTGTTTTTT
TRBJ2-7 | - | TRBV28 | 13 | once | CASRPGQSYEQYF | TGTGCCAGCAGACCCGGACAGAGCTACGAGCAGTACTTC
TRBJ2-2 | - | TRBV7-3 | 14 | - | CASSSRLNTGELFF | TGTGCCAGCAGCTCAAGACTTAACACCGGGGAGCTGTTTTTT
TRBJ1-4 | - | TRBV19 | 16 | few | CASTSGTLATNEKLFF | TGTGCCAGTACATCCGGGACACTCGCAACTAATGAAAAACTGTTTTTT
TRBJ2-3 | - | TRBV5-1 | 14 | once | CASSLGGGADTQYF | TGCGCCAGCAGCTTAGGTGGAGGAGCAGATACGCAGTATTTT
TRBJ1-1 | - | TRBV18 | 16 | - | CASSPQKGSMNTEAFF | TGTGCCAGCTCACCACAAAAGGGGTCCATGAACACTGAAGCTTTCTTT
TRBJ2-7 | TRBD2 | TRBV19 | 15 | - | CASSVTSGGAYEQYF | TGTGCCAGTAGTGTGACTAGCGGGGGGGCCTACGAGCAGTACTTC
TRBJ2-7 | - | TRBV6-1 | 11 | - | CASIQGYEQYF | TGTGCCAGCATACAGGGCTACGAGCAGTACTTC
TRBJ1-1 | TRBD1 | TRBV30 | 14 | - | CAWNIPGGRTEAFF | TGTGCCTGGAATATCCCAGGGGGGAGGACTGAAGCTTTCTTT
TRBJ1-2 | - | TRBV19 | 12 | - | CASSFRTGGYTF | TGTGCCAGCTCCTTCCGCACTGGTGGCTACACCTTC
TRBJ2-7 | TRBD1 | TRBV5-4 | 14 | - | CASSRPGTGYEQYF | TGTGCCAGCAGCCGTCCCGGGACAGGGTATGAGCAGTACTTC
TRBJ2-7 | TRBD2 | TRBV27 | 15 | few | CASSLEGRARGEQYF | TGTGCCAGCAGTTTAGAGGGGAGGGCCCGAGGAGAGCAGTACTTC
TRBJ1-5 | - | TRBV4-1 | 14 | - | CASSHENSNQPQHF | TGCGCCAGCAGCCACGAGAATAGCAATCAGCCCCAGCATTTT
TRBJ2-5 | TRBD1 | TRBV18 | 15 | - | CASSSQGARQETQYF | TGTGCCAGCTCATCACAGGGGGCTCGACAAGAGACCCAGTACTTC
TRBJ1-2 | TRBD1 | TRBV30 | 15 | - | CAWSPTGGSHYGYTF | TGTGCCTGGAGTCCAACAGGGGGCTCTCACTATGGCTACACCTTC
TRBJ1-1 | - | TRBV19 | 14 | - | CATNGGGLSTEAFF | TGTGCCACTAACGGCGGGGGGCTGAGCACTGAAGCTTTCTTT
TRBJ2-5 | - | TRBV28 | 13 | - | CASTIEEKETQYF | TGTGCCAGCACCATCGAGGAGAAAGAGACCCAGTACTTC
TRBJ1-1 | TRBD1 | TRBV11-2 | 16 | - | CASSLGQGLVNTEAFF | TGTGCCAGCAGCTTAGGACAGGGGTTGGTGAACACTGAAGCTTTCTTT
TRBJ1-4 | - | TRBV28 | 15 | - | CASSLGLRTNEKLFF | TGTGCCAGCAGTTTAGGGCTAAGGACTAATGAAAAACTGTTTTTT
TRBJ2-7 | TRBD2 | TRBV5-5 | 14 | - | CASSWGLAGREQYF | TGTGCCAGCAGCTGGGGACTAGCGGGGCGCGAGCAGTACTTC
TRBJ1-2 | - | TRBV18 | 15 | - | CASSPTLQGNYGYTF | TGTGCCAGCTCACCTACGTTACAGGGAAACTATGGCTACACCTTC
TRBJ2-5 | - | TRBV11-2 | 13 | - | CASSSSGAWEQYF | TGTGCCAGCAGCTCGAGTGGTGCGTGGGAGCAGTACTTC
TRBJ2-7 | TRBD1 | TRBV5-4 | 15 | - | CASMNRDRGSYEQYF | TGTGCCAGCATGAACCGGGACAGGGGCTCCTACGAGCAGTACTTC
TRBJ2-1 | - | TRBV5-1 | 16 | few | CASSPNAVPIYNEQFF | TGCGCCAGCAGCCCAAACGCGGTCCCGATCTACAATGAGCAGTTCTTC
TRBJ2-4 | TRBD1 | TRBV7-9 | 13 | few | CASSLEGRGSSSF | TGTGCCAGCAGCCTAGAGGGCAGGGGGTCCTCGTCCTTC
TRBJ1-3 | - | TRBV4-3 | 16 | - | CASSQRRDYSGNTIYF | TGCGCCAGCAGCCAACGCCGGGACTACTCTGGAAACACCATATATTTT
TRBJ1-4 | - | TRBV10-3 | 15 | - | CATAGGGAANEKLFF | TGTGCCACCGCGGGGGGGGGCGCAGCTAATGAAAAACTGTTTTTT
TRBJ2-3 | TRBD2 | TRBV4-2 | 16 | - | CASSQSSGRHTDTQYF | TGTGCCAGCAGCCAGTCTAGCGGGAGGCACACAGATACGCAGTATTTT
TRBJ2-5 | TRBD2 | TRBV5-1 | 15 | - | CASSSLAAVGETQYF | TGCGCCAGCAGCTCACTAGCGGCAGTGGGTGAGACCCAGTACTTC
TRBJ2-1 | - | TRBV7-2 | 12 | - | CASSKRQREQFF | TGTGCCAGCAGCAAACGGCAGCGTGAGCAGTTCTTC
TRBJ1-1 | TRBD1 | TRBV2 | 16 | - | CASSVRGNRMNTEAFF | TGTGCCAGCAGCGTCAGGGGGAACCGCATGAACACTGAAGCTTTCTTT
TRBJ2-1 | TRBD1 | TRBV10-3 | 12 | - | CAISGTGVEQFF | TGTGCCATCAGTGGAACAGGGGTTGAGCAGTTCTTC
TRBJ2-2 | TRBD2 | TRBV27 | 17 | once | CASRSGGGGLGSGELFF | TGTGCCAGCAGAAGCGGGGGCGGGGGGCTCGGAAGCGGGGAGCTGTTTTTT